This TCR beta chain stems from a study of T cells in Graves' hyperthyroidism and ophthalmopathy. Study in general: Before treatment of any kind, peripheral blood was taken at initial diagnosis.

CDR3 size: 13 residues. The ends were cut back, 4 bases at V and 2 bases at J, with 9 bases in the middle. This clonotype was found many times. RNA transcripts gave rise to amplified TCR beta CDR3 regions. The HTBI primer set was used in a first-round RT-PCR of the TCR CDR3. TCRdb reprocessed the multiplex PCR reads via MiXCR and lists one record per CDR3 protein. This table has approximately 600,000 distinct CDR3 sequences, 14% appearing once. Together with thyroid ultrasound, orbital computed tomography, serum thyroxine and TRAb, clinical symptoms were used for diagnoses. Extraction of PBMCs used 8.5 to 10 ml of fresh peripheral blood.

The receptor was derived from a young woman with Graves' ophthalmopathy. The V gene is TRBV12-3 or TRBV12-4, the J gene TRBJ2-7; D unclear. The source material was blood. The CDR3 DNA reads TGTGCCAGCAGTTCCGGGTCGCCCTACGAGCAGTACTTC. Protein: CASSSGSPYEQYF.